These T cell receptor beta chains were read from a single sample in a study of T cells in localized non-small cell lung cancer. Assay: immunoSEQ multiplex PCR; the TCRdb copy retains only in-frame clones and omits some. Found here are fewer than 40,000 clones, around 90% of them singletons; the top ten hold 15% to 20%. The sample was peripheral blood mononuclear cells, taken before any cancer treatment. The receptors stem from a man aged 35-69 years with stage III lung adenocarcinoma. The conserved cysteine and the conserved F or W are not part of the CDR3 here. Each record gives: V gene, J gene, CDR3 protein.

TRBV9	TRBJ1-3	ASSALLGDVNTIY
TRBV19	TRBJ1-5	ASSPPWGQRNQPQH
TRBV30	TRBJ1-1	AWSDGARTEAF
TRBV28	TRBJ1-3	ASRGPGASTGNTIY
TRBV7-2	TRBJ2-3	ASSLTLAGGPGDTQY
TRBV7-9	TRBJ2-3	ASSSSSGTQY
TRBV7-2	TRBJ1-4	ASSLVATGSREKLF
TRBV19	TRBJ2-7	ASSILRQGGSYEQY
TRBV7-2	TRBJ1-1	ASSLEFSRRGSEAF
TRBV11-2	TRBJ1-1	ASSSTGGNTEAF
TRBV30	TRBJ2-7	AWSVDGGSYEQY
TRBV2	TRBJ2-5	ASSWASQY
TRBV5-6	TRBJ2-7	ASSLAPRFSYEQY
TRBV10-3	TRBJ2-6	ATPAPPDSSGANVLT
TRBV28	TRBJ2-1	ASSPFTGEQF
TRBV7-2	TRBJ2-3	ASSLQASSTDTQY
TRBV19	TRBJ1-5	ASRKDTFRNQPQH
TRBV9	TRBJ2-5	ASSPLRFEETQY
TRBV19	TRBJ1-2	ASSPRRQGAVGYT
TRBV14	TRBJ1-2	ASSLNRIYGYT
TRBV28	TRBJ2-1	ASSLSGREQF
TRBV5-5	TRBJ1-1	ASSEGADTEAF
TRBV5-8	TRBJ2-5	ASSLGQRYQETQY
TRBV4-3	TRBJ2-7	ASSQGPGTAIYEQY
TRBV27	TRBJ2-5	ASSFPGKETQY
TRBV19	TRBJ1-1	ATKRTVNTEAF